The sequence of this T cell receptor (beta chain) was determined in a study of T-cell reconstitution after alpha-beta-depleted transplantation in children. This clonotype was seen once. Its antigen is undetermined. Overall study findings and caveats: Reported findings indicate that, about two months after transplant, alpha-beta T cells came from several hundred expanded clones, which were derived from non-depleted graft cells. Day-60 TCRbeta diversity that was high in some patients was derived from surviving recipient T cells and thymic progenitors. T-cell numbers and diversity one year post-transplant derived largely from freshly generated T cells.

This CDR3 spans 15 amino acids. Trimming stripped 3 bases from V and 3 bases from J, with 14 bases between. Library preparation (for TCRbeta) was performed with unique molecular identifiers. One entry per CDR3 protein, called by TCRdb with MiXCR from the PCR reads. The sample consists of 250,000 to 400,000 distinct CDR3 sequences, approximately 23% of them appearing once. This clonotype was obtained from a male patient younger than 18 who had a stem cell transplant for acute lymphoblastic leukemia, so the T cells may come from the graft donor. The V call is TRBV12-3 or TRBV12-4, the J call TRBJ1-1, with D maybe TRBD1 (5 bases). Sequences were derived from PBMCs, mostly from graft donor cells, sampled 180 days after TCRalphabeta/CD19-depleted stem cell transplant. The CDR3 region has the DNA TGTGCCAGCAGTTTCCCAGGGATCCTTGACACTGAAGCTTTCTTT. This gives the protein CASSFPGILDTEAFF.